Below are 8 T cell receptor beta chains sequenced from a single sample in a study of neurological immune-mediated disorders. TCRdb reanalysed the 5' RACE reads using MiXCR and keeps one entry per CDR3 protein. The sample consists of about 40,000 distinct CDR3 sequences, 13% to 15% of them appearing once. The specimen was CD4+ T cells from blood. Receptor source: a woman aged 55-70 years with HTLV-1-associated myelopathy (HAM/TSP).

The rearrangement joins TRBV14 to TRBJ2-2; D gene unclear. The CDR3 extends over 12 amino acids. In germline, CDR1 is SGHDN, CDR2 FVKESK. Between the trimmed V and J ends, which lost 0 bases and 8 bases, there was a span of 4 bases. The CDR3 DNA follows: TGTGCCAGCAGCCAAGAAAGGGGGGAGCTGTTTTTT. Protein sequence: CASSQERGELFF.

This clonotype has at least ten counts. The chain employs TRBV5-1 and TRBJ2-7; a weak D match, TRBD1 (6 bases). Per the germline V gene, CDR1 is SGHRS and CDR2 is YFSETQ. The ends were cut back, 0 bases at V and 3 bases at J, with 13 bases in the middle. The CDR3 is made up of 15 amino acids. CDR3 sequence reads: CASSLDSDRSYEQYF. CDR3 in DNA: TGCGCCAGCAGCTTGGATTCCGACAGGAGCTACGAGCAGTACTTC.

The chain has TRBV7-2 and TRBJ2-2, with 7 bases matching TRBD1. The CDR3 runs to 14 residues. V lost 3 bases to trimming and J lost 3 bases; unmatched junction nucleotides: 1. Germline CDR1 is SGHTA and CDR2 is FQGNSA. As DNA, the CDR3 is TGTGCCAGCAGCTTCACAGGGGACACCGGGGAGCTGTTTTTT. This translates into CASSFTGDTGELFF.

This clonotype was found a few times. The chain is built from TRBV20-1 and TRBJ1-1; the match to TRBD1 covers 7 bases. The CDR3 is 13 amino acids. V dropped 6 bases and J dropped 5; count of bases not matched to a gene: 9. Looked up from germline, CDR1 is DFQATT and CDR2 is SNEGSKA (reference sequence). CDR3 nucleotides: TGCAGTGCGAGGGACAGATCTTGGACTGAAGCTTTCTTT. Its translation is CSARDRSWTEAFF.

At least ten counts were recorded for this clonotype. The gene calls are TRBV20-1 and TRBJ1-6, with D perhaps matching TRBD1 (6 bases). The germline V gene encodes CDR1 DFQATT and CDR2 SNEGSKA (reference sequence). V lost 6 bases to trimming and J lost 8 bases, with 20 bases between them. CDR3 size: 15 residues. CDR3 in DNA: TGCAGTGCCGCTAGCTCGGGGGCTGAGGATTCACCCCTCCACTTT. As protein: CSAASSGAEDSPLHF.

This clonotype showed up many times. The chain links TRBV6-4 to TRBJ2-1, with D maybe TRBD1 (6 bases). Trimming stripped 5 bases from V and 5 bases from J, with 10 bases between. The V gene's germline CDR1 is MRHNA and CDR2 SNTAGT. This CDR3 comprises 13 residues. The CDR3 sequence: CASSSDSNNEQFF. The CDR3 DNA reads TGTGCCAGCAGTTCGGACAGCAACAATGAGCAGTTCTTC.

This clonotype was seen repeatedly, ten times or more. The CDR3 protein is CSVEGARNIQYF. The CDR3 region has the DNA TGCAGCGTTGAGGGGGCTAGGAACATTCAGTACTTC. The chain joins TRBV29-1 to TRBJ2-4, with D possibly TRBD1 on 6 matching bases. This CDR3 spans 12 amino acids. The V gene lost 3 bases and the J gene lost 7 bases, with 10 bases spanning the gap. Germline V gene lookup returns CDR1 SQVTM and CDR2 ANQGSEA.

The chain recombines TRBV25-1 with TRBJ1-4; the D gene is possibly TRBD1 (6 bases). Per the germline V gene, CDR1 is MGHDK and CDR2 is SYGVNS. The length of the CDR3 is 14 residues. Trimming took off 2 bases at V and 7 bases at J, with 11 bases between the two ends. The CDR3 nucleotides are TGTGCCAGCAGTGAACCAGGGGAGGGTGAAAAACTGTTTTTT. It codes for CASSEPGEGEKLFF.